The source of this T cell receptor beta chain is a study of OX40 agonist ivuxolimab in advanced cancers. Study-wide background: Ivuxolimab, an agonist antibody against OX40 (CD134), was given to patients. Dose-escalation patients suffered from hepatocellular carcinoma, melanoma, renal cell or head and neck cancer. Checkpoint inhibitors had been given previously to approximately 41% of patients.

Assay used: immunoSEQ multiplex PCR; TCRdb lists only in-frame clones, some missing. This sample has 50,000 to 85,000 clones, with approximately 81% found just once. The ends lost 2 bases at V and 5 bases at J; junction bases unmatched: 4. There are 14 residues in the CDR3. The germline V gene encodes CDR1 SGHRS and CDR2 YFSETQ. Exclusion applied to patients with autoimmune disease history or systemic immunosuppression. The chain employs TRBV5-1 and TRBJ2-1; 7 nucleotides line up with TRBD1. This TCR was sampled from an adult with an advanced solid tumor such as melanoma, head and neck, liver or kidney cancer. The source was CD4+ or CD8+ T cells sorted from blood, collected in a trial of the OX40 agonist ivuxolimab. The DNA for the CDR3 is TGCGCCAGCAGCTTCGGGACAGCTAACAATGAGCAGTTCTTC. This sequence encodes CASSFGTANNEQFF.